Below, one TCR beta chain is given with its context. Its cognate antigen is unknown. With 2 bases removed from V and 1 base from J, the gap between germline ends came to 3 bases. This CDR3 is built from 13 residues. Germline CDR1 and CDR2: PRHDT and FYEKMQ (reference sequence). The record originates from a study of T cell responses to AZD1222 COVID-19 vaccine. Study-wide background: Second doses that came at about 4 or about 12 weeks were put together. Study observations and caveats: Donors were mostly white British, more females; clonal diversity possibly underestimated. CD4 TCRs covered the whole spike, strongest at regions 160-218 and 743-854.

Produced via immunoSEQ multiplex PCR; TCRdb's table is partial and in-frame only. The table lists 74,000 or so clones, under 90% of them singletons. V usage is TRBV13 and J usage is TRBJ2-1, with unresolved D. The receptor comes from an adult in good health. This sample comprised peripheral blood, obtained on day 0 of AZD1222 vaccination. Here the CDR3 reads CASSLQSYNEQFF. The CDR3 nucleotides are TGTGCCAGCAGCTTACAGTCCTACAATGAGCAGTTCTTC.